This T cell receptor (beta chain) appears in the sequencing data of a study of response to subunit inactivated influenza vaccine. Study-wide results and limits: There was a suggestion from the authors that each seasonal influenza vaccination recruits few new T cells.

Comment on this clonotype: Its antigen is not known.

Each CDR3 protein is one row after TCRdb ran MiXCR on the RT-PCR reads. Here the sample spans around 650,000 distinct CDR3 sequences, about a sixth being singletons. CDR1 and CDR2 (germline): SGHVS, FNYEAQ. The CDR3 is 16 residues long. The V and J ends lost 0 bases and 3 bases, in that order; junction bases with no gene match: 3. This chain links TRBV7-6 with TRBJ1-3, with 9 bases fitting TRBD1. The source was PBMCs from blood, collected about 11 days after vaccination. This TCR was sampled from a man aged 50-60 years who received an inactivated influenza vaccine. Written as DNA, the CDR3 is TGTGCCAGCAGCTTAGCTTGGACAGGGGATGGAAACACCATATATTTT. It yields the protein CASSLAWTGDGNTIYF.